The 12 T cell receptor beta chains presented below share a single source sample, sequenced in a study of beta chain features in type 1 diabetes. Sequenced material consisted of expressed TCRB transcripts (all of the isolated RNA was reverse transcribed). Method: immunoSEQ multiplex PCR; TCRdb's copy keeps in-frame clones and lacks some. There are some 200,000 clones in the sample; roughly a tenth occur only once, and 1% to 1.5% lies in the top ten. The sample was central memory CD4+ T cells from blood. Receptors were obtained from a man aged 18 to 29 in good health.

This chain joins TRBV7-3 and TRBJ1-1, with 9 bases matching TRBD1. The CDR3 runs 14 residues. CDR1 is SGHTA and CDR2 is FQGTGA in the germline V gene. J was trimmed by 6 bases and V by 8 bases; bases with no gene match: 10. CDR3 region: CASSLGQGLAEAFF. The CDR3 DNA is TGTGCCAGCTCTCTGGGACAGGGATTGGCTGAAGCTTTCTTT.

The gene calls are TRBV29-1 and TRBJ2-1; D is undetermined. Germline V gene data show CDR1 as SQVTM and CDR2 as ANQGSEA. The V end was cut by 3 bases, the J end by 0 bases, with 12 bases between. The CDR3 contains 15 residues. This chain's CDR3 is CSVDTDANSYNEQFF. As DNA, the CDR3 is TGCAGCGTTGACACGGACGCGAACTCCTACAATGAGCAGTTCTTC.

The genes are TRBV27 and TRBJ2-1, with D tentatively TRBD2 (6 bases). The length of the CDR3 is 14 residues. Germline V gene lookup returns CDR1 MNHEY and CDR2 SMNVEV (reference sequence). Trimming stripped 4 bases from V and 9 bases from J, with 16 bases between. This CDR3 is CASSSLAGRGEQFF. CDR3 in DNA: TGTGCCAGCAGTTCCCTCGCGGGGAGAGGTGAGCAGTTCTTC.

CDR3 protein: CAWKDPRNTNTGELFF. CDR3 in DNA: TGTGCCTGGAAGGATCCCAGGAATACGAACACCGGGGAGCTGTTTTTT. The V and J genes are TRBV30 and TRBJ2-2; D is uncertain. The CDR3 totals 16 residues. V dropped 4 bases and J dropped 0 bases, with 15 bases sitting between them. Germline CDR1 is GTSNPN and CDR2 is SVGIG (reference sequence).

The chain carries TRBV7-2 and TRBJ1-2, with TRBD1 matching over 7 bases. Per germline, CDR1 SGHTA and CDR2 FQGNSA. The ends lost 5 bases at V and 4 bases at J; junction bases unmatched: 4. CDR3 size: 13 residues. The CDR3 sequence is CASSHGQVYGYTF. CDR3 bases: TGTGCCAGCAGCCACGGACAGGTCTATGGCTACACCTTC.

This clone was counted a few times. Different DNA sequences within this sample yield the same CDR3. This chain connects TRBV30 to TRBJ2-7, with D possibly matching TRBD2 (6 bases). Trimming removed 1 base at V and 0 bases at J, with 7 bases between. Germline V CDR1 and CDR2: GTSNPN, SVGIG (reference sequence). The CDR3 spans 13 residues. The CDR3 loop reads CAWSDGSSYEQYF. CDR3 nucleotides: TGTGCCTGGAGTGACGGGAGCTCCTACGAGCAGTACTTC.

This clone was counted a few times. The chain has TRBV7-9 and TRBJ2-1, with 7 bases lining up with TRBD1. Germline V gives CDR1 SEHNR, CDR2 FQNEAQ (reference sequence). V shed 5 bases and J 2 bases; nucleotides not matched to a gene: 6. The CDR3 extends over 15 amino acids. For the CDR3, the DNA is TGTGCCAGCAGCAGCCAGACAGGGCCCTACAATGAGCAGTTCTTC. Protein: CASSSQTGPYNEQFF.

This clone is labeled medium-sized (0.01 to 0.1%). This rearrangement joins TRBV10-3 to TRBJ2-3; TRBD2 is a possible D gene (6 bases). The CDR3 has 13 residues. V lost 9 bases and J lost 2, with 12 bases in between. Germline V CDR1 and CDR2: ENHRY, SYGVKD. CDR3 nucleotide sequence: TGTGCCATTCTAGCGCCCAACACAGATACGCAGTATTTT. It specifies CAILAPNTDTQYF.

This clone was seen only a few times. V is TRBV2 and J is TRBJ1-4; possibly TRBD1 for D (6 bases). Germline-derived CDR1 and CDR2 are SNHLY and FYNNEI. This CDR3 region has 14 residues. V shed 3 bases and J shed 4 bases, with 9 bases lying between them. Written as DNA, the CDR3 is TGTGCCAGCAGTGAGGACAGAAGTAATGAAAAACTGTTTTTT. It yields the protein CASSEDRSNEKLFF.

This clone was recorded a few times. This CDR3 is also generated by other DNA sequences in the sample. The chain couples TRBV2 to TRBJ2-1, with a possible D match to TRBD2 (5 bases). CDR3 length: 15 residues. Germline lookup yields CDR1 SNHLY and CDR2 FYNNEI. The V end lost 0 bases, the J end lost 5 bases, and 11 bases lay between the germline ends. CDR3 in amino acids: CASSEALPGDNEQFF. In nucleotides, the CDR3 is TGTGCCAGCAGTGAAGCGCTTCCCGGGGACAATGAGCAGTTCTTC.

This clone was observed a few times. The chain carries TRBV5-4 and TRBJ2-7; 11 nucleotides agree with TRBD2. Germline CDR1 reads SGHNT; CDR2 reads YYREEE (reference sequence). The CDR3 totals 17 residues. V was clipped by 4 bases and J by 0 bases; unmatched bases: 9. CDR3 protein: CASSQGSSGRISYEQYF. CDR3 in DNA: TGTGCCAGCAGCCAGGGTTCTAGCGGGAGGATCTCCTACGAGCAGTACTTC.

This clone was seen a handful of times. The chain uses TRBV7-2 and TRBJ2-3, with 10 bases lining up with TRBD1. The V and J ends lost 4 bases and 0 bases, in that order; junction bases with no gene match: 7. The CDR3 has 17 residues. In germline, CDR1 is SGHTA, CDR2 FQGNSA. In nucleotides, the CDR3 is TGTGCCAGCAGCTCCCCCCGGGACAGGGGTAGCACAGATACGCAGTATTTT. Encoded protein: CASSSPRDRGSTDTQYF.